The clone carrying this T cell receptor (beta chain) was counted only a few times. Its antigen is undetermined. The data are from a study of T cells after yellow fever vaccination. Study-wide findings and caveats: The study found a weaker secondary response that peaked faster, day 5 versus 15.

By 5'RACE template switching, TCR cDNA was produced, with a universal primer site and UMIs added in the process. TCRdb independently ran MiXCR on the 5' RACE reads; one entry per CDR3 protein. The data show roughly 160,000 distinct CDR3 sequences, with 9.3% seen just once and about a third held by the top ten. The sequence derives from a man aged 18 to 30 who received the YFV17D yellow fever vaccine. Material: CD8+ T cells sorted from PBMCs, obtained 45 days after the yellow fever booster vaccination.

The CDR3 here is CASSLGLAGQYF. The DNA for the CDR3 is TGTGCCAGCAGCTTAGGACTAGCGGGGCAGTATTTT. The V gene is TRBV5-6, the J gene TRBJ2-3, with 11 bases matching TRBD2. Germline CDR1 and CDR2: SGHDT and YYEEEE. The CDR3 extends over 12 amino acids. Trimming took 2 bases from V and 11 from J; bases not matched to a gene: 1.